The clone carrying this TCR beta chain occurred a few times. Its antigen is still unknown. The sample comes from a study of early T cells in non-severe SARS-CoV-2 infection. Individually, cDNA molecules had unique molecular identifiers attached to them. Each CDR3 protein is one row after TCRdb ran MiXCR on the 5' RACE reads. The sample shows around 47,000 distinct CDR3 sequences, 9.5% to 13% of them seen only once. Study-wide results and limits: Private and CD4 specificities were missed by VDJdb matching, which favored anti-spike CD8 responses.

From germline, CDR1 is SGHTA and CDR2 FQGNSA. Trimming cost V 1 base and J 7 bases, with 19 bases left between them. This CDR3 is built from 16 residues. This chain uses TRBV7-2 with TRBJ1-2, with D tentatively TRBD1 (5 bases). Sequencing was carried out using whole blood. This clonotype originated in an adult who was a healthcare worker with PCR-confirmed SARS-CoV-2 infection or an uninfected control (not recorded which). DNA of the CDR3: TGTGCCAGCAGCTTAGTGGGGGGATTGAGTGGTAGTGGCTACACCTTC. Its protein product is CASSLVGGLSGSGYTF.